The next 29 T cell receptor beta chains were all read from a single sample in a study of blood T cell repertoires in COVID-19. Data came from immunoSEQ multiplex PCR; TCRdb stores just in-frame clones and leaves some out. This table has approximately 150,000 clones, 87% appearing once. Sequenced: peripheral blood. These receptors originate from a human donor in a cohort sampled during active COVID-19.

The CDR3 is CASSEQGRAQPQHF. CDR3 nucleotide sequence: TGTGCCAGCAGTGAACAGGGTCGTGCTCAGCCCCAGCATTTT. The chain uses TRBV6-1 and TRBJ1-5; possibly TRBD1 for D (5 bases). The CDR3 loop spans 14 amino acids. With 2 bases removed from V and 6 bases from J, the gap between germline ends came to 11 bases. Germline loops: CDR1 MNHNS, CDR2 SASEGT.

V is TRBV7-8 and J is TRBJ1-1, with 7 bases identical to TRBD1. This CDR3 comprises 13 residues. V was pared by 1 base and J by 8 bases, with 4 bases of the junction left unmatched. CDR1 SGHVS and CDR2 FQNEAQ come from the germline V gene. This CDR3 reads CASSLVQGREAFF. The CDR3 DNA sequence: TGTGCCAGCAGCTTAGTACAGGGGCGAGAAGCTTTCTTT.

In this sample, this clone turned up once. This chain joins TRBV30 and TRBJ1-2; D not resolved. The CDR3 is made up of 13 amino acids. The germline V gene has CDR1 GTSNPN and CDR2 SVGIG (reference sequence). The V gene lost 3 bases and the J gene lost 4 bases, with 12 bases spanning the gap. Here the CDR3 reads CAWRQTASYGYTF. CDR3 bases: TGTGCCTGGAGACAGACGGCGAGCTATGGCTACACCTTC.

The chain combines TRBV30 with TRBJ2-7; 7 nucleotides align to TRBD1. Germline V lookup: CDR1 GTSNPN, CDR2 SVGIG (reference sequence). The ends lost 2 bases at V and 5 bases at J; junction bases unmatched: 9. This CDR3 contains 14 residues. The CDR3 loop is CAWSKGAGFDEQYF. In nucleotides, the CDR3 is TGTGCCTGGAGTAAGGGGGCAGGGTTCGACGAGCAGTACTTC.

This clone was counted at least ten times. The chain employs TRBV6-5 and TRBJ1-1; 8 bases match TRBD1. The CDR3 runs to 12 residues. Germline assignment: CDR1 MNHEY and CDR2 SVGAGI. V was clipped by 7 bases and J by 10 bases; unmatched bases: 8. Written as DNA, the CDR3 is TGTGCCAGCACCAAAGGACAGGGCCCAGCTTTCTTT. It encodes CASTKGQGPAFF.

The chain carries TRBV5-4 and TRBJ2-5; 14 bases line up with TRBD2. This CDR3 spans 16 amino acids. The trim removed 3 bases at V and 7 bases at J, leaving 8 bases unmatched. The germline V gene has CDR1 SGHNT and CDR2 YYREEE (reference sequence). The CDR3, as DNA: TGTGCCAGCAGCTCCCCAGGGACTAGCGGGAGAGGGACCCAGTACTTC. Its translation is CASSSPGTSGRGTQYF.

J is TRBJ1-5 and V is TRBV7-2, with a tentative D call TRBD1 (5 bases). CDR3 length: 13 amino acids. From germline, CDR1 is SGHTA and CDR2 FQGNSA. Trimming removed 1 base at V and 5 bases at J, with 6 bases between. CDR3 bases: TGTGCCAGCAGCTTAGTAGGGGATCAGCCCCAGCATTTT. This sequence encodes CASSLVGDQPQHF.

The J gene is TRBJ1-1, the V gene TRBV28, with D possibly matching TRBD1 (5 bases). The CDR3 has 14 residues. Trimming removed 6 bases from V and 5 bases from J, with 16 bases in between. The germline CDR1 and CDR2 sequences are MDHEN and SYDVKM. CDR3 bases: TGTGCCAGCAGATTTACAGGTGGGGGGACTGAAGCTTTCTTT. Protein: CASRFTGGGTEAFF.

V and J are TRBV27 and TRBJ2-7; TRBD1 matches at 12 bases. The CDR3 loop spans 18 amino acids. Germline V gene sequence: CDR1 MNHEY, CDR2 SMNVEV (reference sequence). V lost 1 base, J lost 2 bases, and 9 bases stayed unmatched. The CDR3 sequence: CASSLYGTGGAGPYEQYF. The CDR3 DNA is TGTGCCAGCAGTTTATATGGGACAGGGGGCGCGGGTCCCTACGAGCAGTACTTC.

The rearrangement uses TRBV7-8 and TRBJ1-1; D is unresolved. This CDR3 is 15 amino acids long. V lost 4 bases and J lost 0, with 12 bases in between. CDR1 is SGHVS, CDR2 FQNEAQ, per germline. The CDR3 reads CASSSYGILNTEAFF. CDR3 sequence (DNA): TGTGCCAGCAGCTCCTACGGGATTTTGAACACTGAAGCTTTCTTT. The variable domain in full, with the rest retrieved from reference TRBV7-8 and TRBJ1-1, is GAGVSQSPRYKVAKRGQDVALRCDPISGHVSLFWYQQALGQGPEFLTYFQNEAQLDKSGLPSDRFFAERPEGSVSTLKIQRTQQEDSAVYLCASSSYGILNTEAFFGQGTRLTVV.

The V call is TRBV29-1, the J call TRBJ2-1; D is perhaps TRBD2 (6 bases). The CDR3 is 13 residues long. Trimming removed 1 base at V and 6 bases at J, with 10 bases between. Per germline, CDR1 SQVTM and CDR2 ANQGSEA. The CDR3 sequence is CSVEGGVLNEQFF. The CDR3 DNA is TGCAGCGTTGAAGGCGGGGTCCTCAATGAGCAGTTCTTC.

The chain employs TRBV27 and TRBJ2-1; tentatively, D is TRBD1 (6 bases). Trimming removed 5 bases at V and 4 bases at J, with 12 bases between. The length of the CDR3 is 14 residues. From germline, CDR1 is MNHEY and CDR2 SMNVEV (reference sequence). The CDR3 reads CASSHRASYNEQFF. The CDR3 nucleotides read TGTGCCAGCAGTCACAGGGCCTCATACAATGAGCAGTTCTTC.

The chain combines TRBV19 with TRBJ2-7, with 8 nucleotides matching TRBD1. V was clipped by 5 bases and J by 5 bases; unmatched bases: 5. This CDR3 spans 13 amino acids. Germline CDR1 LNHDA, CDR2 SQIVND (reference sequence). The CDR3 loop reads CASSERQGNEQYF. DNA of the CDR3: TGTGCCAGTAGTGAAAGACAGGGGAACGAGCAGTACTTC.

The V and J genes are TRBV18 and TRBJ2-1; the match to TRBD2 covers 7 bases. Germline loops: CDR1 KGHSH, CDR2 LQKENI. With V trimmed by 5 bases and J by 4 bases, 17 bases remained unmatched. This CDR3 is 18 amino acids long. DNA of the CDR3: TGTGCCAGCTCAAGAGGGTCGGAGGGGCCGGGGGGTTACAATGAGCAGTTCTTC. It codes for CASSRGSEGPGGYNEQFF.

The V call is TRBV11-3, the J call TRBJ2-1; 10 bases are a match to TRBD2. This CDR3 has 17 amino acids. The germline V gene encodes CDR1 SGHNT and CDR2 YENEEA. Trimming removed 1 base from V and 5 bases from J; junction bases left unmatched: 8. This chain's CDR3 is CASSLVVGLAGDNEQFF. The CDR3 region has the DNA TGTGCCAGCAGCTTAGTCGTAGGCCTAGCGGGAGACAATGAGCAGTTCTTC.

The chain joins TRBV28 to TRBJ2-5, with 10 bases lining up with TRBD2. The CDR3 contains 15 residues. With V trimmed by 6 bases and J by 4 bases, 8 bases remained unmatched. Germline CDR1 reads MDHEN; CDR2 reads SYDVKM. Here the CDR3 DNA reads TGTGCCAGCAGCCCCCAGCGACTAGCGGGAGAGACCCAGTACTTC. Translated, it gives CASSPQRLAGETQYF.

The chain recombines TRBV14 with TRBJ2-3; maybe TRBD1 (6 bases). The V and J ends lost 4 bases and 2 bases respectively, with 13 bases between them. The CDR3 has 15 residues. CDR1 is SGHDN and CDR2 is FVKESK in the germline V gene. The CDR3 protein is CASSPQGKHTDTQYF. The CDR3 region has the DNA TGTGCCAGCAGCCCACAGGGAAAACACACAGATACGCAGTATTTT. Variable domain in full (rest from reference TRBV14 and TRBJ2-3): EAGVTQFPSHSVIEKGQTVTLRCDPISGHDNLYWYRRVMGKEIKFLLHFVKESKQDESGMPNNRFLAERTGGTYSTLKVQPAELEDSGVYFCASSPQGKHTDTQYFGPGTRLTVL.

V is TRBV28 and J is TRBJ1-3, with D perhaps matching TRBD1 (6 bases). Trimming stripped 4 bases from V and 0 bases from J, with 10 bases between. In germline, CDR1 is MDHEN, CDR2 SYDVKM. This CDR3 region has 15 residues. The CDR3 protein is CASSSPRGSGNTIYF. The CDR3 DNA reads TGTGCCAGCAGTTCCCCCAGGGGCTCTGGAAACACCATATATTTT. The full variable domain, its missing parts supplied by reference TRBV28 and TRBJ1-3, is DVKVTQSSRYLVKRTGEKVFLECVQDMDHENMFWYRQDPGLGLRLIYFSYDVKMKEKGDIPEGYSVSREKKERFSLILESASTNQTSMYLCASSSPRGSGNTIYFGEGSWLTVV.

The genes are TRBV9 and TRBJ1-2; D might be TRBD1 (6 bases). The CDR3 spans 13 residues. Per the germline V gene, CDR1 is SGDLS and CDR2 is YYNGEE. With 0 bases removed from V and 3 bases from J, the gap between germline ends came to 6 bases. The CDR3, as DNA: TGTGCCAGCAGCGTAGAGGGGGACTATGGCTACACCTTC. Its protein is CASSVEGDYGYTF.

The gene calls are TRBV4-2 and TRBJ2-3, with TRBD2 matching over 8 bases. Germline V lookup: CDR1 LGHNA, CDR2 YNFKEQ. The CDR3 has 17 amino acids. J lost 6 bases, V lost 0 bases, and 11 bases had no gene match. The CDR3, as DNA: TGTGCCAGCAGCCAAGAAGAGGCGGGAGGCCCGGGGGATACGCAGTATTTT. Translated, it gives CASSQEEAGGPGDTQYF.

The rearrangement links TRBV5-1 to TRBJ1-1; TRBD1 might be the D (5 bases). V shed 3 bases and J shed 8 bases, with 14 bases lying between them. Germline V gene data show CDR1 as SGHRS and CDR2 as YFSETQ. The CDR3 is made up of 13 amino acids. CDR3 amino acids: CASSSPTEGEAFF. The CDR3 DNA sequence: TGCGCCAGCAGCTCGCCAACGGAGGGGGAAGCTTTCTTT.

This clone was recorded once. The chain is built from TRBV6-2 or TRBV6-3 and TRBJ2-5, with 7 bases that match TRBD1. V lost 5 bases to trimming and J lost 1 base; unmatched junction nucleotides: 13. CDR1 MNHEY and CDR2 SVGEGT come from the germline V gene. The CDR3 is 17 residues long. The CDR3 reads CASSPTDRTSLQETQYF. The CDR3 nucleotides read TGTGCCAGCAGTCCAACGGACAGGACCTCCCTCCAAGAGACCCAGTACTTC.

This rearrangement joins TRBV10-3 to TRBJ2-6, with D possibly matching TRBD1 (6 bases). The CDR3 covers 17 residues. Between the trimmed V and J ends, which lost 2 bases and 0 bases, there was a span of 11 bases. The germline V gene has CDR1 ENHRY and CDR2 SYGVKD. Written as DNA, the CDR3 is TGTGCCATCAGTGAGCCAGGGGCCAGCTCTGGGGCCAACGTCCTGACTTTC. Residues: CAISEPGASSGANVLTF.

This rearrangement joins TRBV30 to TRBJ1-1; weak D call: TRBD1 (6 bases). This CDR3 is built from 14 residues. V gave up 2 bases and J gave up 1 base, with 11 bases separating them. The V gene's germline CDR1 is GTSNPN and CDR2 SVGIG (reference sequence). Here the CDR3 reads CAWSFGTPNTEAFF. CDR3 sequence (DNA): TGTGCCTGGAGTTTCGGGACACCGAACACTGAAGCTTTCTTT.

This chain connects TRBV7-6 to TRBJ1-2; the match to TRBD1 covers 7 bases. The CDR3 has 16 residues. The V gene's germline CDR1 is SGHVS and CDR2 FNYEAQ. Trimming cost V 4 bases and J 0 bases; bases outside gene matches: 8. The CDR3 region is CASSSEDRSSNYGYTF. CDR3 DNA: TGTGCCAGCAGCTCCGAGGACAGGTCCTCTAACTATGGCTACACCTTC.

This clone was observed a few times. The genes are TRBV28 and TRBJ2-7, with 12 nucleotides matching TRBD2. The CDR3 is made up of 15 amino acids. The V segment lost 3 bases and the J segment 2 bases; nucleotides outside the gene matches: 2. CDR1 is MDHEN, CDR2 SYDVKM, per germline. This CDR3 reads CASSLGLAGAYEQYF. In nucleotides, the CDR3 is TGTGCCAGCAGTTTGGGACTAGCGGGCGCCTACGAGCAGTACTTC.

The rearrangement uses TRBV6-5 and TRBJ2-5, with TRBD1 matching over 8 bases. Germline-derived CDR1 and CDR2 are MNHEY and SVGAGI. This CDR3 contains 16 residues. J lost 3 bases, V lost 4 bases, and 10 bases had no gene match. The chain's CDR3 is CASSFFTTGGKETQYF. CDR3 DNA sequence: TGTGCCAGCAGTTTTTTCACCACAGGGGGTAAAGAGACCCAGTACTTC.

CDR3 sequence (DNA): TGTGCCAGCAGTTATAGGGGCGAGCAGTACTTC. This encodes CASSYRGEQYF. The V and J genes are TRBV6-6 and TRBJ2-7; a weak D match, TRBD1 (5 bases). The length of the CDR3 is 11 residues. CDR1 is MNHNY and CDR2 is SVGAGI in the germline V gene (reference sequence). V was pared by 3 bases and J by 6 bases, with 6 bases between.

The chain joins TRBV3-1 (or the pseudogene TRBV3-2) to TRBJ2-2; a weak D match, TRBD2 (6 bases). Trimming took 6 bases from V and 2 from J, leaving 16 bases between them. This CDR3 comprises 16 residues. The germline V gene has CDR1 LGHDT and CDR2 YNNKEL (reference sequence). CDR3 nucleotides: TGTGCCAGCAGGCCCCCGGGACTTAAAAACACCGGGGAGCTGTTTTTT. Translated: CASRPPGLKNTGELFF.